The rows below give T cell receptor beta chains drawn from one sample of a study of blood T cell repertoires in COVID-19. The repertoire was sequenced with immunoSEQ multiplex PCR; TCRdb's copy has only in-frame clones and lacks some. The sample lists about 160,000 clones; approximately 81% were seen once. The specimen was PBMCs or T cells enriched from blood (not recorded which). These receptors originate from a man between 60 and 75 years old who had recovered from COVID-19. Both conserved end residues are part of each CDR3. The D gene is left open where the match is weak. Size values are once, few and many counts, or a class for expanded clones, and some rows have none.

CASSQDRTVGKTQYF	TGTGCCAGCAGCCAAGACCGGACAGTCGGGAAGACCCAGTACTTC	NA	TRBV14	NA	TRBJ2-5
CASSPSSGGTEQFF	TGTGCCAGCTCACCATCTAGCGGGGGGACTGAGCAGTTCTTC	NA	TRBV18	TRBD2	TRBJ2-1
CASSVSSGIPYNEQFF	TGTGCCAGCAGCGTATCTAGCGGGATCCCGTACAATGAGCAGTTCTTC	NA	TRBV9	TRBD2	TRBJ2-1
CASSQGREGTEAFF	TGCGCCAGCAGTCAGGGTAGGGAGGGAACTGAAGCTTTCTTT	NA	TRBV23-1	NA	TRBJ1-1
CAISEFETGGAPQHF	TGTGCCATCAGTGAGTTCGAGACAGGGGGTGCGCCCCAGCATTTT	NA	TRBV10-3	TRBD1	TRBJ1-5
CASSLESGQGFEQYF	TGTGCCAGCAGCTTGGAATCGGGACAGGGCTTCGAGCAGTACTTC	NA	TRBV5-4	TRBD1	TRBJ2-7
CASSLNFGQGIGEKLFF	TGCGCCAGCAGCTTAAACTTCGGACAGGGTATAGGTGAAAAACTGTTTTTT	NA	TRBV5-1	TRBD1	TRBJ1-4
CASSWGGNEKLFF	TGTGCCAGCAGCTGGGGAGGGAATGAAAAACTGTTTTTT	NA	TRBV5-6	NA	TRBJ1-4
CASSLATGGSYEQYF	TGTGCCAGCAGCTTAGCGACGGGGGGGTCCTACGAGCAGTACTTC	once	TRBV7-8	TRBD2	TRBJ2-7
CASSPQRGSSYEQYF	TGTGCCAGCAGCCCCCAGCGGGGTAGCTCCTACGAGCAGTACTTC	NA	TRBV5-4	TRBD2	TRBJ2-7
CASSAGQGRYNEQFF	TGTGCCAGCAGCGCGGGACAGGGGCGTTACAATGAGCAGTTCTTC	NA	TRBV9	TRBD1	TRBJ2-1
CASSLVGLAGAEQFF	TGCGCCAGCAGCTTGGTGGGACTAGCGGGGGCTGAGCAGTTCTTC	NA	TRBV5-1	TRBD2	TRBJ2-1
CASRERTYTDTQYF	TGTGCCAGCAGGGAACGGACTTACACAGATACGCAGTATTTT	NA	TRBV7-2	NA	TRBJ2-3
CSVEDPGYTGELFF	TGCAGCGTTGAAGATCCGGGGTACACCGGGGAGCTGTTTTTT	few	TRBV29-1	NA	TRBJ2-2
CASSLGTGKVAGDEQFF	TGCGCCAGCAGCTTGGGGACAGGGAAAGTGGCGGGTGATGAGCAGTTCTTC	NA	TRBV5-1	TRBD1	TRBJ2-1
CASSLRGGLYNEQFF	TGTGCCAGCAGTTTGCGGGGGGGCCTCTACAATGAGCAGTTCTTC	once	TRBV6-4	TRBD2	TRBJ2-1
CASSQRDRGRQETQYF	TGTGCCAGCAGCCAGAGGGACAGGGGGCGACAAGAGACCCAGTACTTC	NA	TRBV13	TRBD1	TRBJ2-5
CASSPLGTFQRRQNTIYF	TGTGCCAGCTCACCACTCGGAACATTCCAGAGGCGCCAAAACACCATATATTTT	NA	TRBV18	NA	TRBJ1-3
CASSQSRGNTEAFF	TGTGCCAGCAGCCAATCGAGAGGGAACACTGAAGCTTTCTTT	NA	TRBV16	NA	TRBJ1-1
CASSGWTGAVYNEQFF	TGTGCCAGCAGCGGGTGGACAGGGGCTGTCTACAATGAGCAGTTCTTC	NA	TRBV5-4	TRBD1	TRBJ2-1
CSVEGTSGLSSYNEQFF	TGCAGCGTTGAGGGGACTAGCGGGCTGAGCTCCTACAATGAGCAGTTCTTC	NA	TRBV29-1	TRBD2	TRBJ2-1
CASSFNKNTEAFF	TGTGCCAGCAGCTTTAACAAAAACACTGAAGCTTTCTTT	NA	TRBV5-8	NA	TRBJ1-1
CASSLDESSYNEQFF	TGTGCCAGCAGCTTAGACGAGAGCTCCTACAATGAGCAGTTCTTC	few	TRBV7-6	NA	TRBJ2-1
CAWSVQTGYENTIYF	TGTGCCTGGAGTGTCCAGACAGGTTACGAAAACACCATATATTTT	NA	TRBV30	NA	TRBJ1-3
CASSRQGDTKKLFF	TGTGCCAGCAGCAGACAGGGGGACACCAAAAAACTGTTTTTT	NA	TRBV11-2	TRBD1	TRBJ1-4
CAWRRGAAEAFF	TGTGCCTGGAGGCGGGGGGCTGCTGAAGCTTTCTTT	once	TRBV30	NA	TRBJ1-1
CASRRLHGQTQYF	TGTGCCAGCAGGAGGCTACACGGCCAGACCCAGTACTTC	NA	TRBV6-5	NA	TRBJ2-5
CASSSGLADTYEQYF	TGTGCCAGCAGCTCGGGACTAGCGGATACCTACGAGCAGTACTTC	NA	TRBV7-2	TRBD2	TRBJ2-7
CASSQRATGTGRTNIQYF	TGTGCCAGCAGCCAGAGAGCAACCGGGACAGGGAGGACGAACATTCAGTACTTC	NA	TRBV3-1/TRBV3-2	TRBD1	TRBJ2-4
CASSPTGKGDTEAFF	TGTGCCAGCTCACCAACAGGGAAAGGGGACACTGAAGCTTTCTTT	NA	TRBV18	NA	TRBJ1-1
CASSLDMNTEAFF	TGTGCCAGCAGTTTGGACATGAACACTGAAGCTTTCTTT	NA	TRBV12-3/TRBV12-4	NA	TRBJ1-1
CASSLGVSNTEAFF	TGCGCCAGCAGCTTAGGGGTTTCTAACACTGAAGCTTTCTTT	NA	TRBV5-1	NA	TRBJ1-1
CASSRGTGITEAFF	TGTGCCAGCAGTCGGGGGACAGGCATCACTGAAGCTTTCTTT	NA	TRBV6-5	TRBD1	TRBJ1-1
CSVDSQGIQETQYF	TGCAGCGTTGACTCACAGGGAATCCAAGAGACCCAGTACTTC	NA	TRBV29-1	NA	TRBJ2-5
CASSLDSSGGYTF	TGCGCCAGCAGCTTGGACAGCTCGGGAGGCTACACCTTC	NA	TRBV5-1	NA	TRBJ1-2
CASSESAGAPMGELFF	TGTGCCAGCAGTGAATCGGCGGGGGCCCCCATGGGGGAGCTGTTTTTT	NA	TRBV2	NA	TRBJ2-2
CASTILKDRGREKLFF	TGTGCCAGCACCATACTCAAGGACAGGGGGCGCGAAAAACTGTTTTTT	NA	TRBV13	TRBD1	TRBJ1-4
CSVPSGPEQFF	TGCAGCGTCCCGAGCGGGCCCGAGCAGTTCTTC	NA	TRBV29-1	NA	TRBJ2-1
CASSLKGNSNQPQHF	TGTGCCAGCAGCTTAAAGGGGAATAGCAATCAGCCCCAGCATTTT	NA	TRBV7-2	NA	TRBJ1-5
CASSLRQGSNQPQHF	TGTGCCAGCAGTTTAAGGCAGGGTAGCAATCAGCCCCAGCATTTT	NA	TRBV28	NA	TRBJ1-5
CASSLGRTGRDEKLFF	TGTGCCAGCAGCTTGGGGAGGACAGGGAGGGATGAAAAACTGTTTTTT	NA	TRBV5-8	TRBD1	TRBJ1-4
CASSPGTSGGYEQYF	TGCGCCAGCAGCCCCGGGACTAGCGGGGGGTACGAGCAGTACTTC	NA	TRBV5-1	TRBD2	TRBJ2-7
CASSSQPGWNSPLHF	TGTGCCAGCAGCTCCCAGCCGGGATGGAATTCACCCCTCCACTTT	NA	TRBV7-2	NA	TRBJ1-6
CASSLGGATRAGELFF	TGCGCCAGCAGCTTGGGGGGAGCTACTAGGGCCGGGGAGCTGTTTTTT	NA	TRBV5-1	NA	TRBJ2-2
CATSARDSLNQPQHF	TGTGCCACCAGTGCCCGGGACAGTCTCAATCAGCCCCAGCATTTT	NA	TRBV24-1	TRBD1	TRBJ1-5
CASTPTSGINNEQFF	TGTGCCAGCACTCCTACTAGCGGGATTAACAATGAGCAGTTCTTC	NA	TRBV2	TRBD2	TRBJ2-1